The clone carrying this TCR beta chain was found a few times. The data are from a study of blood T cell repertoires in COVID-19. Overall study: Samples taken during acute and convalescent COVID-19 were collected in the United States, Italy and Spain. PBMCs, B-cell-depleted T cells, or T cells were the source of the cDNA or gDNA that made up the material.

CDR1 is SGHRS and CDR2 is YFSETQ in the germline V gene. V gave up 1 base and J gave up 0 bases, with 7 bases separating them. The CDR3 is 14 amino acids. The authors' processing: Reference gene primer amplification gave nucleated cell count estimates. Libraries were prepared by immunoSEQ multiplex PCR; TCRdb keeps only in-frame clonotypes and omits some of them. Clone size and the V and J calls come from that table; the DNA yielded D and trimming. The sample holds 140,000 to 150,000 clones, around 80% seen once. Sequencing input: peripheral blood. The rearrangement uses TRBV5-1 and TRBJ1-1; D is uncertain. The TCR sequence derives from a human donor in a cohort sampled during active COVID-19. The CDR3 DNA sequence: TGCGCCAGCAGCTTGTACGGGGTGAACACTGAAGCTTTCTTT. Protein: CASSLYGVNTEAFF. The full variable domain, with the rest looked up from reference TRBV5-1 and TRBJ1-1, is KAGVTQTPRYLIKTRGQQVTLSCSPISGHRSVSWYQQTPGQGLQFLFEYFSETQRNKGNFPGRFSGRQFSNSRSEMNVSTLELGDSALYLCASSLYGVNTEAFFGQGTRLTVV.